The 2 T cell receptor beta chains below come from one sample, sequenced in a study of monozygotic twins with inflammatory bowel disease. Each CDR3 protein gets one entry in TCRdb, which reprocessed the 5' RACE reads and gives no DNA. Found here are 150,000 to 200,000 distinct CDR3 sequences; the top ten clones hold roughly 2.3%. Sequenced input: blood. The receptors were gathered from a human donor with ulcerative colitis or Crohn's disease, or a healthy co-twin of an affected twin (not recorded which).

The chain is built from TRBV20-1 and TRBJ2-3; TCRdb lists TRBD2, though no DNA is available to test this call. The germline gives CDR1 DFQATT, CDR2 SNEGSKA (reference sequence). The CDR3 covers 15 residues. The CDR3 sequence: CSARVASGWSDTQYF.

J is TRBJ2-5 and V is TRBV7-9; the D gene TCRdb calls, TRBD2, cannot be checked with no DNA. The length of the CDR3 is 16 residues. CDR1 SEHNR and CDR2 FQNEAQ come from the germline V gene (reference sequence). The CDR3 sequence: CASSPRTSGGSETQYF.